The 32 T cell receptor beta chains listed next were all sequenced from one sample in a study of neoadjuvant nivolumab and ipilimumab in lung cancer. Assay: immunoSEQ multiplex PCR; the TCRdb copy retains only in-frame clones and omits some. The repertoire holds about 3,600 clones, over 70% seen once, with over 1.3% in the top ten. The input for sequencing was peripheral blood, taken after neoadjuvant nivolumab, alone or with ipilimumab, at or shortly before surgery. These receptors originate from an adult with non-small cell lung cancer.

The chain combines TRBV9 with TRBJ2-3; TRBD2 aligns across 8 bases. With 0 bases clipped from V and 1 base from J, the junction kept 10 bases outside the gene matches. The CDR3 consists of 18 residues. Germline loops: CDR1 SGDLS, CDR2 YYNGEE. As DNA, the CDR3 is TGTGCCAGCAGCGTAGGGACTCGGGGGGGGCAAGGCACAGATACGCAGTATTTT. Translation gives CASSVGTRGGQGTDTQYF.

The V gene is TRBV6-5, the J gene TRBJ1-1; 9 positions match TRBD1. V trimming: 2 bases; J trimming: 1 base; junction bases outside the gene matches: 2. The CDR3 spans 15 residues. From germline, CDR1 is MNHEY and CDR2 SVGAGI. The CDR3 region is CASSYPGQGNTEAFF. In DNA, the CDR3 is TGTGCCAGCAGTTACCCGGGACAGGGGAACACTGAAGCTTTCTTT.

The chain combines TRBV19 with TRBJ1-1; D gene unclear. V was trimmed by 4 bases and J by 0 bases, leaving 6 bases between them. CDR1 and CDR2 (germline): LNHDA, SQIVND (reference sequence). This CDR3 has 13 amino acids. The CDR3 is CASSTRLNTEAFF. The DNA of the CDR3 is TGTGCCAGTAGTACCCGGCTGAACACTGAAGCTTTCTTT. Variable domain in full (rest from reference TRBV19 and TRBJ1-1): DGGITQSPKYLFRKEGQNVTLSCEQNLNHDAMYWYRQDPGQGLRLIYYSQIVNDFQKGDIAEGYSVSREKKESFPLTVTSAQKNPTAFYLCASSTRLNTEAFFGQGTRLTVV.

The rearrangement links TRBV6-6 to TRBJ1-5; D is perhaps TRBD1 (5 bases). Trimming took 6 bases from V and 4 from J, leaving 13 bases between them. The CDR3 runs to 14 residues. Germline CDR1 MNHNY, CDR2 SVGAGI (reference sequence). CDR3 sequence: CASRLLAGNQPQHF. CDR3 DNA sequence: TGTGCCAGCAGGTTACTGGCAGGGAATCAGCCCCAGCATTTT.

This clone was recorded once. This chain uses TRBV19 with TRBJ2-1; a possible D gene is TRBD1 (6 bases). V was trimmed by 3 bases and J by 8 bases, leaving 17 bases between them. This CDR3 has 15 amino acids. Germline V gene lookup returns CDR1 LNHDA and CDR2 SQIVND (reference sequence). CDR3 DNA: TGTGCCAGTAGTATCGGGACACCCTACAGGGATGAGCAGTTCTTC. As protein: CASSIGTPYRDEQFF.

The chain uses TRBV7-9 and TRBJ2-3, with D possibly TRBD1 on 6 matching bases. The CDR3 is made up of 17 amino acids. Germline lookup yields CDR1 SEHNR and CDR2 FQNEAQ (reference sequence). V shed 4 bases and J shed 1 base, with 18 bases lying between them. DNA of the CDR3: TGTGCCAGCAGCTCCGCTCCACAGGGACGTCGCACAGATACGCAGTATTTT. Its protein is CASSSAPQGRRTDTQYF. The whole variable domain, filled in from reference TRBV7-9 and TRBJ2-3, reads DTGVSQNPRHKITKRGQNVTFRCDPISEHNRLYWYRQTLGQGPEFLTYFQNEAQLEKSRLLSDRFSAERPKGSFSTLEIQRTEQGDSAMYLCASSSAPQGRRTDTQYFGPGTRLTVL.

J is TRBJ1-1 and V is TRBV19, with D unresolved. The germline gives CDR1 LNHDA, CDR2 SQIVND (reference sequence). The CDR3 has 15 amino acids. The germline V and J ends were trimmed by 3 bases and 3 bases, with 14 bases remaining between them. The CDR3 sequence is CASSIFGPEDTEAFF. Here the CDR3 DNA reads TGTGCCAGTAGTATCTTTGGTCCCGAGGACACTGAAGCTTTCTTT.

The chain combines TRBV27 with TRBJ2-3; D is possibly TRBD1 or TRBD2 (6 bases each). Germline V gene lookup returns CDR1 MNHEY and CDR2 SMNVEV (reference sequence). This CDR3 has 17 amino acids. The V gene lost 4 bases and the J gene lost 5 bases, with 22 bases spanning the gap. The CDR3: CASSCVVGEGGLDTQYF. In DNA, the CDR3 is TGTGCCAGCAGTTGTGTGGTTGGGGAAGGGGGGTTAGATACGCAGTATTTT.

The V and J genes are TRBV5-1 and TRBJ2-3; 10 bases map to TRBD1. V was pared by 0 bases and J by 6 bases, with 4 bases of the junction left unmatched. The CDR3 sequence is 15 residues long. The germline CDR1 and CDR2 sequences are SGHRS and YFSETQ. The CDR3: CASSLEGQGTDTQYF. CDR3 coding DNA: TGCGCCAGCAGCTTGGAGGGACAGGGGACCGATACGCAGTATTTT.

This clone was seen only a few times. The V call is TRBV18, the J call TRBJ2-1; D ambiguous. V lost 6 bases and J lost 8, with 14 bases in between. Germline V lookup: CDR1 KGHSH, CDR2 LQKENI. The CDR3 length is 13 residues. The CDR3 nucleotides are TGTGCCAGCTCCCCCGAAGGGTACGATGAGCAGTTCTTC. This sequence encodes CASSPEGYDEQFF. The full variable domain, rest sourced from reference TRBV18 and TRBJ2-1, is NAGVMQNPRHLVRRRGQEARLRCSPMKGHSHVYWYRQLPEEGLKFMVYLQKENIIDESGMPKERFSAEFPKEGPSILRIQQVVRGDSAAYFCASSPEGYDEQFFGPGTRLTVL.

This clone has just a few counts. The chain links TRBV19 to TRBJ2-7; 8 nucleotides match TRBD2. This CDR3 is 13 amino acids long. V lost 10 bases to trimming and J lost 5 bases; unmatched junction nucleotides: 10. CDR1 LNHDA and CDR2 SQIVND come from the germline V gene (reference sequence). This CDR3 reads CATRAGVGNEQYF. CDR3 coding DNA: TGTGCCACCAGAGCGGGAGTCGGGAACGAGCAGTACTTC.

This chain connects TRBV28 to TRBJ1-5; D is ambiguous. The ends were cut back, 5 bases at V and 0 bases at J, with 14 bases in the middle. The germline V gene has CDR1 MDHEN and CDR2 SYDVKM. The CDR3 has 16 amino acids. CDR3 in DNA: TGTGCCAGCAGTCCCCTCGAACCCCTTAGCAATCAGCCCCAGCATTTT. Its protein is CASSPLEPLSNQPQHF.

The gene calls are TRBV5-1 and TRBJ2-7; D is unresolved. V dropped 0 bases and J dropped 4 bases, with 11 bases sitting between them. The CDR3 has 14 residues. Germline V gives CDR1 SGHRS, CDR2 YFSETQ. CDR3 DNA sequence: TGCGCCAGCAGCTTGGCCGGAACTACTTACGAGCAGTACTTC. It yields the protein CASSLAGTTYEQYF.

This clone was observed a few times. V is TRBV6-1 and J is TRBJ2-2, with a possible D match to TRBD1 (6 bases). The germline V and J ends were trimmed by 4 bases and 10 bases, with 13 bases remaining between them. CDR1 is MNHNS, CDR2 SASEGT, per germline. This CDR3 region has 13 residues. DNA for the CDR3: TGTGCCAGCAGTGCAGGGGATTGGCTGGAGCTGTTTTTT. Its protein is CASSAGDWLELFF.

The sample holds a few counts of this clone. The chain employs TRBV27 and TRBJ2-3, with D perhaps assigned TRBD1 or TRBD2 (6 bases each). This CDR3 is built from 14 residues. Trimming took off 2 bases at V and 2 bases at J, with 8 bases between the two ends. Per the germline V gene, CDR1 is MNHEY and CDR2 is SMNVEV (reference sequence). CDR3 nucleotides: TGTGCCAGCAGTTTAAGGGGGGCCACAGATACGCAGTATTTT. It codes for CASSLRGATDTQYF.

The chain combines TRBV9 with TRBJ1-1; D is uncertain. The V gene lost 4 bases and the J gene lost 4 bases, with 17 bases spanning the gap. Germline V gene data show CDR1 as SGDLS and CDR2 as YYNGEE. This CDR3 spans 15 amino acids. CDR3 coding DNA: TGTGCCAGCAGCCCGAGAGTGTCTTTGAGCACTGAAGCTTTCTTT. This encodes CASSPRVSLSTEAFF.

This clone is a singleton in its sample. The V call is TRBV4-2, the J call TRBJ1-4; TRBD1 might be the D (5 bases). Trimming stripped 5 bases from V and 8 bases from J, with 18 bases between. Per the germline V gene, CDR1 is LGHNA and CDR2 is YNFKEQ. The CDR3 length is 15 residues. CDR3 sequence reads: CASSSQGLPAEKLFF. The CDR3 DNA reads TGTGCCAGCAGCTCCCAGGGTTTACCGGCAGAAAAACTGTTTTTT.

This chain uses TRBV5-1 with TRBJ2-1; 7 nucleotides align to TRBD1. Germline lookup yields CDR1 SGHRS and CDR2 YFSETQ. V trimming: 0 bases; J trimming: 6 bases; junction bases outside the gene matches: 6. The CDR3 runs to 15 residues. The CDR3 loop is CASSLAQGQFNEQFF. In nucleotides, the CDR3 is TGCGCCAGCAGCTTGGCACAGGGACAGTTCAATGAGCAGTTCTTC.

The V and J genes are TRBV6-6 and TRBJ1-4; 10 positions match TRBD1. The trim removed 10 bases at V and 7 bases at J, leaving 6 bases unmatched. There are 13 residues in the CDR3. Germline V lookup: CDR1 MNHNY, CDR2 SVGAGI (reference sequence). CDR3 region: CATMGDRGEKLFF. In nucleotides, the CDR3 is TGTGCCACCATGGGGGACAGGGGTGAAAAACTGTTTTTT.

The chain combines TRBV7-2 with TRBJ2-3, with D possibly matching TRBD2 (5 bases). Germline-derived CDR1 and CDR2 are SGHTA and FQGNSA. This CDR3 region has 15 residues. Between the trimmed V and J ends, which lost 5 bases and 6 bases, there was a span of 18 bases. Here the CDR3 reads CASSPRTFLTDTQYF. The CDR3 DNA sequence: TGTGCCAGCAGCCCCCGGACTTTCCTTACTGATACGCAGTATTTT.

V is TRBV14 and J is TRBJ2-2; TRBD2 matches 12 bases. V shed 6 bases, J shed 6 bases, and the junction held 14 bases outside the gene matches. In germline, CDR1 is SGHDN, CDR2 FVKESK. This CDR3 spans 18 amino acids. The CDR3 loop is CASSHQPGTSGLSGELFF. DNA for the CDR3: TGTGCCAGCAGTCATCAACCCGGGACTAGCGGGTTGTCCGGGGAGCTGTTTTTT.

The V call is TRBV13, the J call TRBJ1-1; D gene uncertain. The V and J ends lost 6 bases and 1 base respectively, with 15 bases between them. The CDR3 spans 15 residues. Per the germline V gene, CDR1 is PRHDT and CDR2 is FYEKMQ (reference sequence). CDR3 in amino acids: CASRYFGLQNTEAFF. The CDR3 coding sequence is TGTGCCAGCAGATATTTCGGCCTCCAGAACACTGAAGCTTTCTTT. Complete variable domain (other parts from reference TRBV13 and TRBJ1-1): AAGVIQSPRHLIKEKRETATLKCYPIPRHDTVYWYQQGPGQDPQFLISFYEKMQSDKGSIPDRFSAQQFSDYHSELNMSSLELGDSALYFCASRYFGLQNTEAFFGQGTRLTVV.

The chain recombines TRBV18 with TRBJ2-4, with a possible D match to TRBD1 (6 bases). The germline CDR1 and CDR2 sequences are KGHSH and LQKENI. V dropped 2 bases and J dropped 4 bases, with 18 bases sitting between them. The CDR3 is 17 residues long. CDR3 protein: CASSPGPETGLKNIQYF. For the CDR3, the DNA is TGTGCCAGCTCACCAGGGCCCGAGACAGGTTTAAAAAACATTCAGTACTTC. Filled out from reference TRBV18 and TRBJ2-4, the complete variable domain reads NAGVMQNPRHLVRRRGQEARLRCSPMKGHSHVYWYRQLPEEGLKFMVYLQKENIIDESGMPKERFSAEFPKEGPSILRIQQVVRGDSAAYFCASSPGPETGLKNIQYFGAGTRLSVL.

The chain carries TRBV5-6 and TRBJ2-3; TRBD2 agrees at 13 bases. J was trimmed by 7 bases and V by 3 bases; bases with no gene match: 8. The CDR3 has 16 amino acids. Germline V gives CDR1 SGHDT, CDR2 YYEEEE. The CDR3 loop is CASSSYGTSGKNTQYF. As DNA, the CDR3 is TGTGCCAGCAGCTCCTACGGGACTAGCGGGAAGAATACGCAGTATTTT.

The chain uses TRBV7-3 and TRBJ2-1; 10 bases align to TRBD1. CDR3 length: 15 residues. Per germline, CDR1 SGHTA and CDR2 FQGTGA. With V trimmed by 5 bases and J by 7 bases, 8 bases remained unmatched. CDR3 DNA: TGTGCCAGCAGCGTGCCGGGACAGGGGATAAATGAGCAGTTCTTC. This sequence encodes CASSVPGQGINEQFF.

The rearrangement joins TRBV28 to TRBJ1-5; D unresolved. Germline CDR1 is MDHEN and CDR2 is SYDVKM. V was clipped by 5 bases and J by 7 bases, with 15 bases between them. The CDR3 consists of 14 residues. CDR3 DNA sequence: TGTGCCAGCAGTATATCGGGCTCGCCCCAGCCCCAGCATTTT. It yields the protein CASSISGSPQPQHF.

The genes are TRBV28 and TRBJ1-5; D is perhaps TRBD1 (6 bases). Germline V lookup: CDR1 MDHEN, CDR2 SYDVKM. Deletions cut 5 bases from V and 0 bases from J, with 14 bases between. CDR3 length equals 16 residues. CDR3 loop: CASSRTRGYSNQPQHF. The CDR3 DNA follows: TGTGCCAGCAGTCGCACCAGGGGTTATAGCAATCAGCCCCAGCATTTT.

The chain uses TRBV6-5 and TRBJ2-1; D is ambiguous. CDR3 length: 15 residues. The germline gives CDR1 MNHEY, CDR2 SVGAGI. Trimming took 5 bases from V and 4 from J, leaving 15 bases between them. The CDR3, as DNA: TGTGCCAGCAGTACCCTGTCCTCCCTATACAATGAGCAGTTCTTC. Residues: CASSTLSSLYNEQFF.

This sequence joins TRBV30 and TRBJ2-1, with 12 bases identical to TRBD2. The CDR3 has 17 residues. Germline V gene data show CDR1 as GTSNPN and CDR2 as SVGIG (reference sequence). V gave up 3 bases and J gave up 5 bases; unmatched junction bases: 11. The CDR3 DNA follows: TGTGCCTGGAGAAGGACTAGCGGGATAGGGGGGGACAATGAGCAGTTCTTC. Residues: CAWRRTSGIGGDNEQFF.

V usage is TRBV19 and J usage is TRBJ1-2; tentatively, D is TRBD1 (5 bases). The CDR3 loop spans 14 amino acids. The V end lost 0 bases, the J end lost 4 bases, and 9 bases lay between the germline ends. CDR1 LNHDA and CDR2 SQIVND come from the germline V gene (reference sequence). The CDR3: CASSIDLGTYGYTF. The DNA for the CDR3 is TGTGCCAGTAGTATAGATCTGGGGACCTATGGCTACACCTTC. The whole variable domain, remainder taken from reference TRBV19 and TRBJ1-2, is DGGITQSPKYLFRKEGQNVTLSCEQNLNHDAMYWYRQDPGQGLRLIYYSQIVNDFQKGDIAEGYSVSREKKESFPLTVTSAQKNPTAFYLCASSIDLGTYGYTFGSGTRLTVV.

The genes are TRBV9 and TRBJ1-1; TRBD1 aligns across 8 bases. Germline V CDR1 and CDR2: SGDLS, YYNGEE. The CDR3 consists of 16 residues. With V trimmed by 3 bases and J by 4 bases, 11 bases remained unmatched. DNA for the CDR3: TGTGCCAGCAGCGGTCCTGGACAGGGAGCCGTCACTGAAGCTTTCTTT. Protein product: CASSGPGQGAVTEAFF.

The rearrangement links TRBV7-9 to TRBJ1-1, with 8 bases aligning to TRBD1. With V trimmed by 2 bases and J by 5 bases, 7 bases remained unmatched. The CDR3 consists of 15 residues. CDR1 SEHNR and CDR2 FQNEAQ come from the germline V gene (reference sequence). The CDR3 bases are TGTGCCAGCAGCTTACCAAGACAGGGGCCTACTGAAGCTTTCTTT. Protein: CASSLPRQGPTEAFF.